Each of the 17 T cell receptor beta chains below was sequenced from the same sample in a study of T-cell reconstitution after alpha-beta-depleted transplantation in children. Library preparation (for TCRbeta) was performed with unique molecular identifiers. TCRdb independently ran MiXCR on the PCR reads; one entry per CDR3 protein. The sample contains 350,000 to 500,000 distinct CDR3 sequences, approximately 41% of which appear only once. The sequences come from PBMCs, collected before TCRalphabeta/CD19-depleted stem cell transplant. Every receptor here comes from a girl aged 2-9 years with aplastic anemia, due to receive a stem cell transplant.

This clonotype was counted many times. The V gene is TRBV3-1, the J gene TRBJ2-4, with 14 bases that match TRBD2. The germline gives CDR1 LGHDT, CDR2 YNNKEL (reference sequence). V was pared by 2 bases and J by 1 base, with 7 bases of the junction left unmatched. The CDR3 sequence is 19 residues long. The DNA for the CDR3 is TGTGCCAGCAGCCAATCGGGACTAGCGGGAGCGGCGGCCAAAAACATTCAGTACTTC. This sequence encodes CASSQSGLAGAAAKNIQYF. The variable domain in full, completed from reference TRBV3-1 and TRBJ2-4, reads DTAVSQTPKYLVTQMGNDKSIKCEQNLGHDTMYWYKQDSKKFLKIMFSYNNKELIINETVPNRFSPKSPDKAHLNLHINSLELGDSAVYFCASSQSGLAGAAAKNIQYFGAGTRLSVL.

This clonotype was seen a few times. V usage is TRBV20-1 and J usage is TRBJ2-1; 8 nucleotides line up with TRBD2. The CDR3 contains 16 residues. Germline CDR1 and CDR2: DFQATT and SNEGSKA (reference sequence). J gave up 4 bases and V 0 bases, and 8 bases lay outside the gene matches. CDR3 in DNA: TGCAGTGCTAGAGATCGCGCGGGAGGACCTTACAATGAGCAGTTCTTC. This encodes CSARDRAGGPYNEQFF.

This clonotype has a handful of counts. The chain combines TRBV30 with TRBJ1-1; TRBD1 might be the D (6 bases). CDR1 and CDR2 from the germline V gene are GTSNPN and SVGIG (reference sequence). There are 13 residues in the CDR3. Trimming removed 5 bases at V and 1 base at J, with 11 bases between. CDR3 in DNA: TGTGCCTGGGGTAAGACAGGGAACACTGAAGCTTTCTTT. The encoded protein is CAWGKTGNTEAFF.

J is TRBJ2-3 and V is TRBV15; 8 bases map to TRBD2. Germline V CDR1 and CDR2: LNHNV, YYDKDF (reference sequence). This CDR3 has 15 residues. Trimming cost V 1 base and J 2 bases; bases outside gene matches: 2. CDR3 nucleotide sequence: TGTGCCACCAGCAGAGCGACTAGCGCCACAGATACGCAGTATTTT. Translating it yields CATSRATSATDTQYF.

This clonotype was counted only a few times. CDR3 nucleotide sequence: TGTGCCAGCAGCGAGATGGGGGAGCAGTACTTC. Protein sequence: CASSEMGEQYF. The chain carries TRBV7-2 and TRBJ2-7, with D hard to call. The V gene's germline CDR1 is SGHTA and CDR2 FQGNSA. This CDR3 contains 11 residues. Trimming stripped 5 bases from V and 7 bases from J, with 9 bases between.

J is TRBJ2-5 and V is TRBV6-2 or TRBV6-3; 9 nucleotides align to TRBD2. The CDR3 contains 20 residues. In germline, CDR1 is MNHEY, CDR2 SVGEGT. The J segment lost 5 bases and the V segment lost 2 bases, leaving 21 bases of the junction unmatched. The CDR3 DNA reads as TGTGCCAGCAGTTACCGCTCGACCGGGACTAGCTATTTTAGGGCGGAGACCCAGTACTTC. Translating it yields CASSYRSTGTSYFRAETQYF.

This clonotype showed up just once. This chain uses TRBV5-1 with TRBJ2-3; 7 bases fit TRBD1. Germline values: CDR1 SGHRS, CDR2 YFSETQ. The CDR3 is made up of 16 amino acids. V shed 4 bases, J shed 4 bases, and the junction held 12 bases outside the gene matches. This CDR3 reads CASSLSTVGGPDTQYF. CDR3 nucleotides: TGCGCCAGCAGCCTTTCGACGGTAGGGGGCCCAGATACGCAGTATTTT.

V gene TRBV20-1 combines with J gene TRBJ1-2, with 8 bases matching TRBD1. Germline CDR1 is DFQATT and CDR2 is SNEGSKA (reference sequence). The CDR3 runs 15 residues. In DNA, the CDR3 is TGCAGCCCTGGGGGCAGGACAGGGTCTTATCATGGCTACACCTTC. Its translation is CSPGGRTGSYHGYTF.

This clonotype was seen ten or more times. The V call is TRBV7-2, the J call TRBJ2-1; D unresolved. CDR3 length: 14 amino acids. Trimming took off 0 bases at V and 5 bases at J, with 8 bases between the two ends. Looked up from germline, CDR1 is SGHTA and CDR2 is FQGNSA. In DNA form, the CDR3 reads TGTGCCAGCAGCTTAGCTCCGAAGCACAATGAGCAGTTCTTC. It translates to CASSLAPKHNEQFF.

The chain links TRBV12-2 to TRBJ2-2; the table's D call TRBD2 went unverified against the DNA. TRBV12-2 is a pseudogene segment. This CDR3 comprises 16 residues. CDR3 in DNA: TGTGCAAGTCGCTCAGCTAGCGGAGCGAACACCGGGGAGCTGTTTTTT. This sequence encodes CASRSASGANTGELFF.

This clonotype has just a few counts. The CDR3 protein is CASSYRSSGLNTGELFF. The CDR3, as DNA: TGTGCCAGCAGTTACAGGTCTAGCGGGTTGAACACCGGGGAGCTGTTTTTT. This rearrangement joins TRBV6-5 to TRBJ2-2; 8 bases line up with TRBD2. J gave up 1 base and V 2 bases, and 6 bases lay outside the gene matches. The CDR3 sequence is 17 residues long. Germline CDR1 is MNHEY and CDR2 is SVGAGI.

This sequence joins TRBV7-6 and TRBJ2-3; D is possibly TRBD1 (5 bases). The germline V gene encodes CDR1 SGHVS and CDR2 FNYEAQ. The CDR3 spans 16 residues. Between the trimmed V and J ends, which lost 1 base and 2 bases, there was a span of 13 bases. This CDR3 reads CASSLGSWGPTDTQYF. The CDR3 nucleotides read TGTGCCAGCAGCTTAGGGAGTTGGGGCCCCACAGATACGCAGTATTTT.

This clonotype was picked up many times. V gene TRBV5-8 combines with J gene TRBJ2-1; D might be TRBD2 (5 bases). The CDR3 length is 15 residues. Germline CDR1 SGHTS, CDR2 YDEGEE. V lost 6 bases, J lost 0 bases, and 13 bases lay in between. CDR3 nucleotides: TGTGCCAGCACCCCTTGGGGAGACTCCTACAATGAGCAGTTCTTC. This encodes CASTPWGDSYNEQFF.

This clonotype came up many times. The genes are TRBV10-1 and TRBJ2-2, with TRBD2 identical over 13 bases. The CDR3 length is 16 residues. V lost 6 bases and J lost 7; bases outside the gene matches: 8. Germline lookup yields CDR1 WNHNN and CDR2 SYGVQD (reference sequence). The DNA for the CDR3 is TGCGCCAGCAGCGCTACTAGCGGGAGGGCCTTCGGGGAGCTGTTTTTT. It codes for CASSATSGRAFGELFF.

V gene TRBV29-1 combines with J gene TRBJ1-6; 7 bases fit TRBD1. The CDR3 runs to 11 residues. Trimming took 1 base from V and 16 from J; bases not matched to a gene: 4. Germline V gene data show CDR1 as SQVTM and CDR2 as ANQGSEA. The CDR3 loop reads CSVEVGTALHF. CDR3 DNA: TGCAGCGTTGAAGTAGGGACAGCACTCCACTTT.

This clonotype occurred a few times. The chain links TRBV29-1 to TRBJ1-5, with TRBD1 as a possible D gene (6 bases). The CDR3 sequence is 13 residues long. Germline-derived CDR1 and CDR2 are SQVTM and ANQGSEA. The V end lost 6 bases, the J end lost 7 bases, and 16 bases lay between the germline ends. This chain's CDR3 is CSVGNRAQQPQHF. Here the CDR3 DNA reads TGCAGCGTGGGAAACAGGGCTCAACAGCCCCAGCATTTT.

The V and J genes are TRBV7-3 and TRBJ2-2; 9 bases map to TRBD1. CDR1 and CDR2 from the germline V gene are SGHTA and FQGTGA. This CDR3 spans 16 amino acids. The ends lost 2 bases at V and 1 base at J; junction bases unmatched: 2. The CDR3 spells CASSLSGQGNTGELFF. As DNA, the CDR3 is TGTGCCAGCAGCTTATCGGGACAGGGGAACACCGGGGAGCTGTTTTTT.